This TCR beta chain comes out of a study of T cell repertoires in cytomegalovirus infection. Study as a whole: HLA-C-restricted CMV epitopes, recently identified, and well-studied HLA-B-restricted ones were used by the study. Public signatures in TCR beta pointed to CMV infection and matching HLA type.

This clonotype was seen at least ten times. Its antigen remains unknown. Trimming pared 3 bases from V and 0 bases from J, leaving 5 bases between. The germline V gene has CDR1 SGHVS and CDR2 FNYEAQ. This CDR3 is 13 amino acids long. One entry per CDR3 protein results from TCRdb running MiXCR on the reads. The table shows fewer than 950,000 distinct CDR3 sequences, with approximately 30% occurring only once. Findings and limits, study-wide: CMV carriers having the relevant HLA were flagged by cumulative public TCR beta family frequency. The ex vivo response showed dominance by HLA-C-restricted CMV-specific TCR beta clonotypes.

Sequenced here: cultured CD8+ T cells from PBMCs, sampled from culture after CMV antigen stimulation. This clonotype was obtained from a human donor in good health (CMV status not recorded). Some clones in this sample may be carry-over from other donors' samples. The gene calls are TRBV7-6 and TRBJ1-1; D not resolved. CDR3 loop: CASSFRLNTEAFF. In DNA, the CDR3 is TGTGCCAGCAGCTTCAGGTTGAACACTGAAGCTTTCTTT.